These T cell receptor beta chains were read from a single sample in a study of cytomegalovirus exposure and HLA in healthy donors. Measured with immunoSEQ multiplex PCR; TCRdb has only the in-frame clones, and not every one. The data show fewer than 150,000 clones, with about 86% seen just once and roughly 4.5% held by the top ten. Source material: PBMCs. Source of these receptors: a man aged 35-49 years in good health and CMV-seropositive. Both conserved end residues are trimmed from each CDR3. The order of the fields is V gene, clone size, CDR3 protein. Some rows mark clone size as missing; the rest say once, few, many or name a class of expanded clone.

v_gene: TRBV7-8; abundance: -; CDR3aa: ASSLVPGGTYEQY
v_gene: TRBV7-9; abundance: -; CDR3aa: ASSSSPAGSSYNEQF
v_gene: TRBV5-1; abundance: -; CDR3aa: ASSLVGGADVSYEQY
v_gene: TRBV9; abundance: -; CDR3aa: ASSVSGQGRETQY
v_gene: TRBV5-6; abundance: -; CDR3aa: ASSFGTGEQY
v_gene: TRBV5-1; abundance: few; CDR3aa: ASSRQESTDTQY
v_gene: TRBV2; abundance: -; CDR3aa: ASIRSEGQPQH
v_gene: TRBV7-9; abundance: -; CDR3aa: ASSLAATNTEAF
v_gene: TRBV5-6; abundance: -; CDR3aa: ASSFFLSGGISYEQY
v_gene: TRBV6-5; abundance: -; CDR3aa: ASSPRDRGLSYT
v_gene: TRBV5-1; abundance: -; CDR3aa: ASSLSGGARGYEQY
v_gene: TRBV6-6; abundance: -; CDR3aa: ASSYVSGGEKLF
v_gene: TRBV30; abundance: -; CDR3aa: AWSVPSGGPRQY
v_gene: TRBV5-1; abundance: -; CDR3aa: ASSLAVGGFMETQY
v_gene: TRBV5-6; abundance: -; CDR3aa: ASSLIRSRETQY
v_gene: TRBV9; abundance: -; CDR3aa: ASSVVANYGYT
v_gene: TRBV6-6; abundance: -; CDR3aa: ASTVGNSYEQY
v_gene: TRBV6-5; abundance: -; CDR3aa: ASKNRGRLNYGYT
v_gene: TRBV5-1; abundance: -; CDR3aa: ASSRGIGSSYEQY
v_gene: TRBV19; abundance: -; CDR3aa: ASSIVAGVNEQF
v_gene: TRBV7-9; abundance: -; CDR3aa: ASSLVGTGNEQY
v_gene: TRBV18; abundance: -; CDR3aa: ASSPASVDPYNEQF
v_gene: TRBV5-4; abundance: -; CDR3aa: ASSLARQSNTEAF
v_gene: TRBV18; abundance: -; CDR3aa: ASSQGAQTYEQY
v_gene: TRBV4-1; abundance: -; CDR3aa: ASSLHPSGSRPGANVLT
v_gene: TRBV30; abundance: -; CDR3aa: AWGPRDYLLDTQY
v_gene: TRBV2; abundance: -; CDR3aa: ASLLAGGPVTQY
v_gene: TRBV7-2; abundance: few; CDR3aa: ASSSRRGGYGYT
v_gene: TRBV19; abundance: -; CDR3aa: ASTLNGGSGGYT
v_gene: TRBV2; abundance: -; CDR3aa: ASSRGQGVNEQF
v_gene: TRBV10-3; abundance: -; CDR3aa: AIRGTSGGFPNTGELF
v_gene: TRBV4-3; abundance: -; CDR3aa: ASSQDLSLNEQF
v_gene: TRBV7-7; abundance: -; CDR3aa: ASSLSFLPGGVRETQY
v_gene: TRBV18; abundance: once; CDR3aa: ASSPLRGAGELF
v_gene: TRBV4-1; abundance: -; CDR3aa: ASSLSKDSNTEAF
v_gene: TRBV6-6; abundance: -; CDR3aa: ASRQRGLAGGDTQY
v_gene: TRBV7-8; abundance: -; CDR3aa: ASSTWGRVGYTEAF
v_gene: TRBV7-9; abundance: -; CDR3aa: ASSSGTGRIHYEQF
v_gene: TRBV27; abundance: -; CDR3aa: ASSLTGYEQY
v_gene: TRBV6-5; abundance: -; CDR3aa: ASSYKGANTEAF
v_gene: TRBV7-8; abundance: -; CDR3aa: ATSKPDRVGNQPQH
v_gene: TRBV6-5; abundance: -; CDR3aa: ASSYWQGYNSPLH
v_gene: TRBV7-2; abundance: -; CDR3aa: ASTPQGQGLYEQY
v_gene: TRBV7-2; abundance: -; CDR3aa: ASSFHRGSYGYT
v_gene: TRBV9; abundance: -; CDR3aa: ASSVGAASGGAGETQY
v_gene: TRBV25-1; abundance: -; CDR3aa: ASSVRSGLSYEQY
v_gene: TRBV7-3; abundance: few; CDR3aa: ASSLRGGPASGRHEQF